One and the same sample provided the 2 T cell receptor beta chains below, sequenced in a study of radiation and T cells in renal cell carcinoma. As for time point: blood 2 weeks post-SBRT. The treatment: 15 Gy SBRT to primary tumor, nephrectomy 4 weeks later. The protocol was immunoSEQ multiplex PCR, while the TCRdb copy is restricted to in-frame clones and leaves out a portion. The repertoire holds about 120,000 clones, around 81% seen once, with about 5.3% in the top ten. The sequencing here drew on blood, taken from a patient whose treatment included radiotherapy and nephrectomy. All receptors derive from a man in his fifties with renal cell carcinoma.

The V gene is TRBV5-1, the J gene TRBJ2-2; D may be TRBD1 (6 bases). The CDR3 sequence is 15 residues long. V lost 0 bases and J lost 3, with 9 bases in between. Germline V gene data show CDR1 as SGHRS and CDR2 as YFSETQ. The CDR3 nucleotides read TGCGCCAGCAGCTTGGACAGGGTTGACACCGGGGAGCTGTTTTTT. As protein: CASSLDRVDTGELFF.

The CDR3 sequence is CASSHSDQPQHF. In DNA, the CDR3 is TGTGCCAGCTCCCATTCAGATCAGCCCCAGCATTTT. The chain joins TRBV18 to TRBJ1-5; D remains unclear. Trimming removed 6 bases at V and 5 bases at J, with 8 bases between. CDR1 and CDR2 (germline): KGHSH, LQKENI. There are 12 residues in the CDR3.